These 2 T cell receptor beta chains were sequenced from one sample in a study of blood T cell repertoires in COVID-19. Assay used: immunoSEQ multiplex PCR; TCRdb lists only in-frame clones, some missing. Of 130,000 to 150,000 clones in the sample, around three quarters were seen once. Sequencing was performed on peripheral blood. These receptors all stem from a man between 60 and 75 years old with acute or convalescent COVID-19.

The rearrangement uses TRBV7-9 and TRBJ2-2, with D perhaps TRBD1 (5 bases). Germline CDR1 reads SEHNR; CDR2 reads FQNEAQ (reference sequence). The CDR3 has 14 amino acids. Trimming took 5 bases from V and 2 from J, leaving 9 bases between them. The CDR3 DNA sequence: TGTGCCAGCAGCCCTCAGGGAAACACCGGGGAGCTGTTTTTT. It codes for CASSPQGNTGELFF.

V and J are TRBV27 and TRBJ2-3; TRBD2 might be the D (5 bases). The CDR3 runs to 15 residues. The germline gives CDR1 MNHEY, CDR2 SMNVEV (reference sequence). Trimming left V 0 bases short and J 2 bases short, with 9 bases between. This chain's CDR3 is CASSLSETNTDTQYF. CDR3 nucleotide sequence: TGTGCCAGCAGTTTATCGGAGACTAACACAGATACGCAGTATTTT.